Here is one T cell receptor (beta chain) with its context. This entry is derived from a study of blood T cell repertoires in COVID-19. Study at large: COVID-19 samples collected from the United States, Italy and Spain covered acute and convalescent phases.

Trimming took off 5 bases at V and 1 base at J, with 8 bases between the two ends. This CDR3 contains 13 residues. CDR1 is MNHEY and CDR2 is SVGAGI in the germline V gene. Assay used: immunoSEQ multiplex PCR; TCRdb lists only in-frame clones, some missing. The sample consists of 130,000 or so clones, roughly 77% of them appearing once. This rearrangement joins TRBV6-5 to TRBJ1-1, with D unresolved. Material for sequencing was peripheral blood. This TCR derives from a man aged 55-75 years with active or convalescent COVID-19. The CDR3 is CASSPHKNTEAFF. The CDR3 DNA is TGTGCCAGCAGTCCACACAAGAACACTGAAGCTTTCTTT.